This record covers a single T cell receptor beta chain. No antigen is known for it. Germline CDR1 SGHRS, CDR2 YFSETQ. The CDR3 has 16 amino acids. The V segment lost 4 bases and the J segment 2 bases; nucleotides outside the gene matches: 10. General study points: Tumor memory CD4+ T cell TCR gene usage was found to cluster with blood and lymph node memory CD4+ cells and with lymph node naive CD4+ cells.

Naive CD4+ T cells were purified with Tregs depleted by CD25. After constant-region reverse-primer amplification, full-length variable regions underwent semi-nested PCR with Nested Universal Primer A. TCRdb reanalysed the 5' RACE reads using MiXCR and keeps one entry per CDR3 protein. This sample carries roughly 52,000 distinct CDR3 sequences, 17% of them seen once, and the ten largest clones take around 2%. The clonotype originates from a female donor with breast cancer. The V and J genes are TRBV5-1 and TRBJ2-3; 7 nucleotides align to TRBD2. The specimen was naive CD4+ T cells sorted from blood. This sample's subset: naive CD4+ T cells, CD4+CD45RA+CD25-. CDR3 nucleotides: TGCGCCAGCAGCATTGGGGCTAGCGGAAACACAGATACGCAGTATTTT. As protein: CASSIGASGNTDTQYF.